The TCR beta chain described here comes from a study of breast tumors, draining lymph nodes, adjacent tissues. Axillary draining lymph nodes of breast cancer patients supplied the node samples. This clonotype has ten or more counts. Via MiXCR, TCRdb re-called the multiplex PCR reads, giving one row per CDR3 protein. The sample records about 110,000 distinct CDR3 sequences, around 30% being singletons. The germline gives CDR1 SGHTA, CDR2 FQGNSA. Germline trimming cut 2 bases from V and 3 bases from J; bases unmatched to any gene: 7. The CDR3 runs 16 residues. The chain couples TRBV7-2 to TRBJ2-1, with TRBD2 identical over 7 bases. This clonotype was obtained from a female donor with breast cancer. Some clones in this sample may be carry-over from other donors' samples. Sequenced: axillary lymph node tissue. CDR3: CASSLMSSGNYNEQFF. CDR3 DNA sequence: TGTGCCAGCAGCTTAATGTCTAGCGGAAACTACAATGAGCAGTTCTTC.